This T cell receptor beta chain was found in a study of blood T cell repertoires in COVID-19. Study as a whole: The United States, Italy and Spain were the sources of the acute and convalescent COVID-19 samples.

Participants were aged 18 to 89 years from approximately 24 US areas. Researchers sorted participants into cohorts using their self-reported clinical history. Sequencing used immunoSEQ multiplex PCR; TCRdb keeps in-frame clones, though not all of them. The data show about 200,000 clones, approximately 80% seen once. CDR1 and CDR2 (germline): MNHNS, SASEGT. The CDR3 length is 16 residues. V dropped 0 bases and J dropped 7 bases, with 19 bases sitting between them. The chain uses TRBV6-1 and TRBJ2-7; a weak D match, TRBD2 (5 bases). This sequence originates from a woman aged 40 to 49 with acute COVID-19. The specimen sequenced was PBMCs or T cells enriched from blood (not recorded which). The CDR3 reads CASSEALRVRAGEQYF. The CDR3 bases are TGTGCCAGCAGTGAAGCGCTTAGAGTGAGGGCAGGAGAGCAGTACTTC.